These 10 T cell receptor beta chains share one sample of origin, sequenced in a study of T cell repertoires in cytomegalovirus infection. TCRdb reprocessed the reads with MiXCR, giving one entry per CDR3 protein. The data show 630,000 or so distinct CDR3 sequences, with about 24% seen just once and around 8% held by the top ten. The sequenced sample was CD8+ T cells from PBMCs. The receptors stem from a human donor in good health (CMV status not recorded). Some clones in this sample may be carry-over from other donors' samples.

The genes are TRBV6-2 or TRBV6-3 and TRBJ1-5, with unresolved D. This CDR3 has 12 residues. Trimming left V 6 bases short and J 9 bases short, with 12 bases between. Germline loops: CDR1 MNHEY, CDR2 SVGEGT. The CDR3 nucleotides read TGTGCCAGCAGCCCTAGGCCAGCGCCCCAGCATTTT. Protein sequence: CASSPRPAPQHF.

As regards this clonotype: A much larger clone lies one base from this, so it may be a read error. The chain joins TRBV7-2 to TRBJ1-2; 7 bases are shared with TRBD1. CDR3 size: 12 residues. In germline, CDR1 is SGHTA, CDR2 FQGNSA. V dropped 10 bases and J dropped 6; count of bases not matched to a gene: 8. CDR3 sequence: CANRKTGDGYTF. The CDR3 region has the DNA TGTGCCAACAGAAAAACAGGGGATGGCTACACCTTC.

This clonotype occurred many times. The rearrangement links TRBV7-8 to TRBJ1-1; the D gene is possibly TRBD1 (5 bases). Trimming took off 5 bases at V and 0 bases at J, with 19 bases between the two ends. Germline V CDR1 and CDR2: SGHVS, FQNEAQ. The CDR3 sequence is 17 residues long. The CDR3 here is CASSPGGADILNTEAFF. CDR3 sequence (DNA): TGTGCCAGCAGCCCCGGAGGGGCAGATATTCTGAACACTGAAGCTTTCTTT.

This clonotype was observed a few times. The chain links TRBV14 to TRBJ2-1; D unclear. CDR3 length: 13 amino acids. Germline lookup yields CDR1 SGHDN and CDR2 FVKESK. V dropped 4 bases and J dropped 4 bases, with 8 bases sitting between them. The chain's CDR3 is CASSRRSYNEQFF. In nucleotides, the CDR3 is TGTGCCAGCAGCCGCCGCAGTTACAATGAGCAGTTCTTC.

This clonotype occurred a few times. CDR3 loop: CSAIPSSYNEQFF. CDR3 sequence (DNA): TGCAGTGCTATACCCAGCTCCTACAATGAGCAGTTCTTC. The chain links TRBV20-1 to TRBJ2-1; D not resolved. The CDR3 totals 13 residues. V lost 4 bases, J lost 0 bases, and 7 bases lay in between. Germline CDR1 reads DFQATT; CDR2 reads SNEGSKA (reference sequence).

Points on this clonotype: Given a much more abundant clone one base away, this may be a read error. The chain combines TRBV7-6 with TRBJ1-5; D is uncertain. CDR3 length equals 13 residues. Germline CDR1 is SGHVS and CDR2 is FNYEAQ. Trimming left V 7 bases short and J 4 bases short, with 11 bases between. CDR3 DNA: TGTGCCAGCAACACAACCGGGAATCAGCCCCAGCATTTT. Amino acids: CASNTTGNQPQHF.

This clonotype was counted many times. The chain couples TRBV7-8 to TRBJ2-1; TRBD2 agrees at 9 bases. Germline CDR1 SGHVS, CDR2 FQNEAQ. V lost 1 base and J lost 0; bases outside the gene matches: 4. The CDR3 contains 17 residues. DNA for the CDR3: TGTGCCAGCAGCTTAGGACTAGCGGTGAGCTCCTACAATGAGCAGTTCTTC. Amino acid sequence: CASSLGLAVSSYNEQFF.

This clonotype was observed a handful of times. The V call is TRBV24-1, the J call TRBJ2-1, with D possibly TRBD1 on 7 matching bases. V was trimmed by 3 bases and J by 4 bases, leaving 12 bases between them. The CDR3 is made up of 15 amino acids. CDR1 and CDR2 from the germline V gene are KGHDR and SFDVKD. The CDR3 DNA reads TGTGCCACCAGTGATCGACAGGGAGGTTACAATGAGCAGTTCTTC. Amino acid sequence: CATSDRQGGYNEQFF.

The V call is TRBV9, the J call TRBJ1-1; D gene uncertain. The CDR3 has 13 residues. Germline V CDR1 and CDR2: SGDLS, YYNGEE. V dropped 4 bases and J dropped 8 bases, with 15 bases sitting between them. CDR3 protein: CASSPQNTDEAFF. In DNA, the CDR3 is TGTGCCAGCAGCCCGCAGAACACGGACGAAGCTTTCTTT.

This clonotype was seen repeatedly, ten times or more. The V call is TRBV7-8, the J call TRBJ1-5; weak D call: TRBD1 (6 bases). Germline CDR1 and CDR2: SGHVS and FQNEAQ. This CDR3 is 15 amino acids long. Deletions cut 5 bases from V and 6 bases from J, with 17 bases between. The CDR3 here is CASSPRDTDRQPQHF. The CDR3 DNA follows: TGTGCCAGCAGCCCCCGGGACACCGATCGTCAGCCCCAGCATTTT.